A selection of T cell receptor beta chains follows, all from one sample in a study of T cell responses to AZD1222 COVID-19 vaccine. The method was immunoSEQ multiplex PCR; TCRdb's version includes in-frame clones alone and lacks a portion of them. The sample records over 130,000 clones, approximately 92% being singletons. The sequences come from peripheral blood, collected on day 0 of AZD1222 vaccination. All receptors derive from an adult in good health. The CDR3 runs from the conserved cysteine through the conserved F or W. D genes are given only for firm matches. Rows may omit the clone size; those that give it use once, few, many or a size class.

clone size: .
D gene: .
V gene: TRBV7-7
J gene: TRBJ2-1
CDR3 protein: CASSLGQGFGGEQFF
CDR3 DNA: TGTGCTAGCAGCTTAGGTCAGGGGTTCGGCGGTGAGCAGTTCTTC

clone size: few
D gene: .
V gene: TRBV27
J gene: TRBJ1-3
CDR3 protein: CASSSLGTIGNTIYF
CDR3 DNA: TGTGCCAGCAGTTCCCTAGGAACAATCGGAAACACCATATATTTT

clone size: .
D gene: TRBD1
V gene: TRBV3-1/TRBV3-2
J gene: TRBJ1-2
CDR3 protein: CASSQRDSSVFGYTF
CDR3 DNA: TGTGCCAGCAGCCAAAGGGACAGTTCCGTTTTTGGCTACACCTTC

clone size: .
D gene: TRBD1
V gene: TRBV10-1
J gene: TRBJ2-7
CDR3 protein: CASGTGGPEQYF
CDR3 DNA: TGCGCCAGCGGGACAGGGGGTCCCGAGCAGTACTTC

clone size: .
D gene: TRBD1
V gene: TRBV11-2
J gene: TRBJ1-2
CDR3 protein: CASSLGDRGNYGYTF
CDR3 DNA: TGTGCCAGCAGCTTAGGGGACAGGGGGAACTATGGCTACACCTTC

clone size: .
D gene: .
V gene: TRBV23-1
J gene: TRBJ2-1
CDR3 protein: CASSLSCFSEQFF
CDR3 DNA: TGCGCCAGCAGTCTATCCTGCTTTTCTGAGCAGTTCTTC

clone size: .
D gene: .
V gene: TRBV3-1/TRBV3-2
J gene: TRBJ1-2
CDR3 protein: CASSQTGGGYTF
CDR3 DNA: TGTGCCAGCAGCCAGACGGGTGGTGGCTACACCTTC

clone size: .
D gene: TRBD2
V gene: TRBV4-2
J gene: TRBJ2-1
CDR3 protein: CASSQGTSGNNEQFF
CDR3 DNA: TGTGCCAGCAGCCAGGGGACTAGCGGGAACAATGAGCAGTTCTTC

clone size: .
D gene: TRBD1
V gene: TRBV18
J gene: TRBJ2-1
CDR3 protein: CASSPDRGSSYNEQFF
CDR3 DNA: TGTGCCAGCTCACCAGACAGGGGGAGCTCCTACAATGAGCAGTTCTTC

clone size: few
D gene: .
V gene: TRBV2
J gene: TRBJ2-3
CDR3 protein: CASSERDGGTQYF
CDR3 DNA: TGTGCCAGCAGTGAAAGGGATGGGGGGACGCAGTATTTT

clone size: .
D gene: TRBD1
V gene: TRBV29-1
J gene: TRBJ2-3
CDR3 protein: CSVEGRDSAPDTQYF
CDR3 DNA: TGCAGCGTTGAGGGCCGGGACAGCGCGCCAGATACGCAGTATTTT

clone size: .
D gene: .
V gene: TRBV15
J gene: TRBJ1-2
CDR3 protein: CATSTDRNYGYTF
CDR3 DNA: TGTGCCACCAGCACCGACAGAAACTATGGCTACACCTTC

clone size: once
D gene: .
V gene: TRBV28
J gene: TRBJ1-3
CDR3 protein: CASSFLSGNTIYF
CDR3 DNA: TGTGCCAGCAGTTTCCTCTCTGGAAACACCATATATTTT

clone size: .
D gene: .
V gene: TRBV4-1
J gene: TRBJ1-5
CDR3 protein: CASSRTDSNQPQHF
CDR3 DNA: TGCGCCAGCAGCCGAACGGATAGCAATCAGCCCCAGCATTTT

clone size: .
D gene: .
V gene: TRBV6-5
J gene: TRBJ1-6
CDR3 protein: CASSLQPSYNSPLHF
CDR3 DNA: TGTGCCAGCTCTCTCCAGCCCTCCTATAATTCACCCCTCCACTTT

clone size: .
D gene: .
V gene: TRBV6-5
J gene: TRBJ1-1
CDR3 protein: CASRSHGEAAFEAFF
CDR3 DNA: TGTGCCAGCAGGAGCCACGGTGAGGCCGCCTTTGAAGCTTTCTTT

clone size: .
D gene: .
V gene: TRBV27
J gene: TRBJ2-1
CDR3 protein: CASSPGVLYYNEQFF
CDR3 DNA: TGTGCCAGCAGTCCGGGGGTTCTCTACTACAATGAGCAGTTCTTC

clone size: .
D gene: TRBD2
V gene: TRBV28
J gene: TRBJ2-3
CDR3 protein: CATTGGLSADTQYF
CDR3 DNA: TGTGCCACAACGGGGGGGTTGAGCGCAGATACGCAGTATTTT

clone size: .
D gene: .
V gene: TRBV5-8
J gene: TRBJ1-5
CDR3 protein: CASSYRQVGGNQPQHF
CDR3 DNA: TGTGCCAGCAGCTACCGACAGGTCGGGGGCAATCAGCCCCAGCATTTT

clone size: .
D gene: .
V gene: TRBV28
J gene: TRBJ2-4
CDR3 protein: CASSLYRRAAKNIQYF
CDR3 DNA: TGTGCCAGCAGTTTATACCGTAGGGCGGCCAAAAACATTCAGTACTTC

clone size: .
D gene: TRBD1
V gene: TRBV5-1
J gene: TRBJ1-2
CDR3 protein: CASSSGQGMAGDGYTF
CDR3 DNA: TGCGCCAGCAGCTCCGGACAGGGCATGGCAGGGGATGGCTACACCTTC

clone size: .
D gene: TRBD1
V gene: TRBV6-6
J gene: TRBJ1-5
CDR3 protein: CASSTGQFSNQPQHF
CDR3 DNA: TGTGCCAGCAGTACGGGACAGTTTAGCAATCAGCCCCAGCATTTT

clone size: .
D gene: .
V gene: TRBV3-1/TRBV3-2
J gene: TRBJ1-1
CDR3 protein: CASSQDSSGWVSANTEAFF
CDR3 DNA: TGTGCCAGCAGCCAAGATAGCTCAGGGTGGGTGAGCGCGAACACTGAAGCTTTCTTT

clone size: .
D gene: TRBD1
V gene: TRBV18
J gene: TRBJ2-1
CDR3 protein: CASSPLTGGLDEQFF
CDR3 DNA: TGTGCCAGCTCACCTCTGACAGGGGGATTGGATGAGCAGTTCTTC

clone size: .
D gene: TRBD1
V gene: TRBV6-5
J gene: TRBJ2-2
CDR3 protein: CASRTGTTGELFF
CDR3 DNA: TGTGCCAGCAGGACAGGGACCACCGGGGAGCTGTTTTTT

clone size: once
D gene: .
V gene: TRBV6-2/TRBV6-3
J gene: TRBJ1-1
CDR3 protein: CASSYRLNTEAFF
CDR3 DNA: TGTGCCAGCAGTTACAGACTCAACACTGAAGCTTTCTTT

clone size: .
D gene: .
V gene: TRBV11-2
J gene: TRBJ2-2
CDR3 protein: CASSFPGGNTGELFF
CDR3 DNA: TGTGCCAGCAGCTTCCCTGGGGGCAACACCGGGGAGCTGTTTTTT

clone size: .
D gene: TRBD1
V gene: TRBV28
J gene: TRBJ1-5
CDR3 protein: CASSARDRGSRQPQHF
CDR3 DNA: TGTGCCAGCAGTGCCCGGGACAGGGGGTCTCGTCAGCCCCAGCATTTT

clone size: .
D gene: .
V gene: TRBV18
J gene: TRBJ2-7
CDR3 protein: CASSPTDPRSEQYF
CDR3 DNA: TGTGCCAGCTCACCAACTGACCCACGATCCGAGCAGTACTTC

clone size: .
D gene: TRBD2
V gene: TRBV6-1
J gene: TRBJ2-7
CDR3 protein: CASSGERGPNSYEQYF
CDR3 DNA: TGTGCCAGCAGTGGGGAGCGGGGGCCTAACTCCTACGAGCAGTACTTC

clone size: .
D gene: .
V gene: TRBV5-6
J gene: TRBJ2-7
CDR3 protein: CASSFQVSEQYF
CDR3 DNA: TGTGCCAGCAGCTTTCAGGTTAGCGAGCAGTACTTC

clone size: .
D gene: .
V gene: TRBV7-9
J gene: TRBJ1-1
CDR3 protein: CASSSGGDTEAFF
CDR3 DNA: TGTGCCAGCAGCTCTGGGGGGGACACTGAAGCTTTCTTT

clone size: .
D gene: .
V gene: TRBV6-5
J gene: TRBJ2-4
CDR3 protein: CASSPGQLAKNIQYF
CDR3 DNA: TGTGCCAGCAGCCCCGGACAGCTAGCCAAAAACATTCAGTACTTC

clone size: .
D gene: .
V gene: TRBV19
J gene: TRBJ1-3
CDR3 protein: CASRAPGASSGNTIYF
CDR3 DNA: TGTGCCAGTAGGGCCCCGGGCGCAAGCTCTGGAAACACCATATATTTT

clone size: .
D gene: TRBD2
V gene: TRBV28
J gene: TRBJ2-5
CDR3 protein: CASSYIAGGRETQYF
CDR3 DNA: TGTGCCAGCAGTTATATAGCGGGAGGGCGCGAGACCCAGTACTTC

clone size: .
D gene: .
V gene: TRBV11-2
J gene: TRBJ1-1
CDR3 protein: CASSLDGVEAFF
CDR3 DNA: TGTGCCAGCAGCTTAGATGGCGTTGAAGCTTTCTTT

clone size: .
D gene: TRBD1
V gene: TRBV6-5
J gene: TRBJ1-5
CDR3 protein: CASTIAGQSNQPQHF
CDR3 DNA: TGTGCCAGCACAATCGCGGGACAGAGCAATCAGCCCCAGCATTTT

clone size: .
D gene: .
V gene: TRBV20-1
J gene: TRBJ2-7
CDR3 protein: CSASPDTYEQYF
CDR3 DNA: TGCAGTGCTAGTCCGGATACCTACGAGCAGTACTTC

clone size: .
D gene: .
V gene: TRBV18
J gene: TRBJ2-5
CDR3 protein: CASSRRGDKQETQYF
CDR3 DNA: TGTGCCAGCTCCCGAAGGGGGGACAAACAAGAGACCCAGTACTTC

clone size: .
D gene: TRBD1
V gene: TRBV19
J gene: TRBJ2-2
CDR3 protein: CASSIRAGGYNTGELFF
CDR3 DNA: TGTGCCAGTAGTATTCGGGCAGGGGGCTATAACACCGGGGAGCTGTTTTTT

clone size: .
D gene: TRBD1
V gene: TRBV3-1/TRBV3-2
J gene: TRBJ2-2
CDR3 protein: CASSPGQGPGELFF
CDR3 DNA: TGTGCCAGCAGCCCGGGACAGGGTCCCGGGGAGCTGTTTTTT

clone size: .
D gene: .
V gene: TRBV2
J gene: TRBJ2-5
CDR3 protein: CASSDEETQYF
CDR3 DNA: TGTGCCAGCAGTGACGAAGAGACCCAGTACTTC

clone size: .
D gene: TRBD1
V gene: TRBV7-9
J gene: TRBJ1-2
CDR3 protein: CASTIRDRVDYGYTF
CDR3 DNA: TGTGCCAGCACCATTCGGGACAGGGTGGACTATGGCTACACCTTC

clone size: .
D gene: .
V gene: TRBV23-1
J gene: TRBJ1-1
CDR3 protein: CASSPSEDRNTEAFF
CDR3 DNA: TGCGCCAGCAGTCCTTCGGAAGACAGGAACACTGAAGCTTTCTTT

clone size: .
D gene: TRBD1
V gene: TRBV7-8
J gene: TRBJ2-2
CDR3 protein: CASRLDRGTGELFF
CDR3 DNA: TGTGCCAGCAGGCTGGACAGGGGCACCGGGGAGCTGTTTTTT

clone size: .
D gene: TRBD2
V gene: TRBV24-1
J gene: TRBJ2-7
CDR3 protein: CATSDSAGGLYEQYF
CDR3 DNA: TGTGCCACCAGTGACTCAGCGGGGGGCCTCTACGAGCAGTACTTC

clone size: .
D gene: TRBD2
V gene: TRBV5-4
J gene: TRBJ2-7
CDR3 protein: CASSGFGTSGRSEQYF
CDR3 DNA: TGTGCCAGCAGCGGGTTCGGGACTAGCGGGAGAAGCGAGCAGTACTTC

clone size: .
D gene: .
V gene: TRBV18
J gene: TRBJ2-7
CDR3 protein: CASSQVRGATYEQYF
CDR3 DNA: TGTGCCAGCTCACAGGTCAGGGGGGCGACCTACGAGCAGTACTTC

clone size: .
D gene: TRBD1
V gene: TRBV4-1
J gene: TRBJ2-5
CDR3 protein: CASSQDGDRETQYF
CDR3 DNA: TGCGCCAGCAGCCAAGATGGGGACAGGGAGACCCAGTACTTC

clone size: .
D gene: .
V gene: TRBV7-8
J gene: TRBJ1-2
CDR3 protein: CASSSDHGQGGYGYTF
CDR3 DNA: TGTGCCAGCAGCTCAGATCATGGGCAAGGTGGCTATGGCTACACCTTC

clone size: .
D gene: TRBD1
V gene: TRBV3-1/TRBV3-2
J gene: TRBJ1-2
CDR3 protein: CASSQMTGNYGYTF
CDR3 DNA: TGTGCCAGCAGCCAAATGACAGGGAACTATGGCTACACCTTC

clone size: few
D gene: .
V gene: TRBV2
J gene: TRBJ1-3
CDR3 protein: CASSGSGSGNTIYF
CDR3 DNA: TGTGCCAGCAGTGGGTCAGGATCTGGAAACACCATATATTTT

clone size: .
D gene: TRBD2
V gene: TRBV19
J gene: TRBJ2-7
CDR3 protein: CASSLVAGRYGNEQYF
CDR3 DNA: TGTGCCAGTAGTTTAGTAGCGGGAAGGTATGGGAACGAGCAGTACTTC

clone size: .
D gene: .
V gene: TRBV25-1
J gene: TRBJ2-1
CDR3 protein: CASSVLLGRSEQFF
CDR3 DNA: TGTGCCAGCAGTGTGCTACTAGGAAGAAGTGAGCAGTTCTTC

clone size: .
D gene: TRBD2
V gene: TRBV5-4
J gene: TRBJ2-1
CDR3 protein: CASSLGLAINEQFF
CDR3 DNA: TGTGCCAGCAGCTTGGGACTAGCGATCAATGAGCAGTTCTTC

clone size: .
D gene: TRBD1
V gene: TRBV6-5
J gene: TRBJ1-2
CDR3 protein: CASSYRTGLGYTF
CDR3 DNA: TGTGCCAGCAGTTACCGGACAGGGCTCGGCTACACCTTC

clone size: once
D gene: TRBD2
V gene: TRBV5-8
J gene: TRBJ2-7
CDR3 protein: CASSLSSGTRNYEQYF
CDR3 DNA: TGTGCCAGCAGCTTGTCCTCCGGGACTAGAAATTACGAGCAGTACTTC

clone size: .
D gene: TRBD1
V gene: TRBV19
J gene: TRBJ1-2
CDR3 protein: CASSKTGKDIDGYTF
CDR3 DNA: TGTGCCAGTAGTAAGACAGGGAAGGATATCGATGGCTACACCTTC